One T cell receptor beta chain is described in this entry. The antigen is not known. The data belong to a study of lymphopenia after photon versus proton radiotherapy. Whole-study findings and limits: Larger post-nadir TCR diversity loss correlated inversely with survival in deceased patients. Oligoclonal CD8+ Temra expansion after nadir drove photon patients' diversity drop.

The germline gives CDR1 SEHNR, CDR2 FQNEAQ (reference sequence). The CDR3 is made up of 14 amino acids. The V end was cut by 5 bases, the J end by 1 base, with 11 bases between. Assay used: immunoSEQ multiplex PCR; TCRdb lists only in-frame clones, some missing. Of 43,000 or so clones listed, 85% are singletons. The sequence was obtained from a man aged 35 to 55 with gastric cancer. The specimen comprised peripheral blood, sampled from a patient treated with photon-based radiotherapy. The chain recombines TRBV7-9 with TRBJ1-1, with D unclear. DNA of the CDR3: TGTGCCAGCAGCCCCGGGCAGACGAACACTGAAGCTTTCTTT. Encoded protein: CASSPGQTNTEAFF.